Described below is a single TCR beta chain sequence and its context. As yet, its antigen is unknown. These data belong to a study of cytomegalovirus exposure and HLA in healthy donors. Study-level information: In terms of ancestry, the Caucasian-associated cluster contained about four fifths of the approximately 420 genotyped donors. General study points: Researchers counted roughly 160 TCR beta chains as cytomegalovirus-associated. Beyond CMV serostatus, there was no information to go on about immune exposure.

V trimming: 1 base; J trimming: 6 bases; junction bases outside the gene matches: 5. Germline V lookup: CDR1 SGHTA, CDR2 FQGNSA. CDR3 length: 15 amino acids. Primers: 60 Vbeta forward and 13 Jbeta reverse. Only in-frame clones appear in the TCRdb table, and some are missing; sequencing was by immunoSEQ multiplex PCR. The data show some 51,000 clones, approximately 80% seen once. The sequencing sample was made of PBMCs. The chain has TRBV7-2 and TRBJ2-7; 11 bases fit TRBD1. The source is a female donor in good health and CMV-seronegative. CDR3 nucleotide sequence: TGTGCCAGCAGCTTAGGGGGGACAGGGGGGAGCGAGCAGTACTTC. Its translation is CASSLGGTGGSEQYF.